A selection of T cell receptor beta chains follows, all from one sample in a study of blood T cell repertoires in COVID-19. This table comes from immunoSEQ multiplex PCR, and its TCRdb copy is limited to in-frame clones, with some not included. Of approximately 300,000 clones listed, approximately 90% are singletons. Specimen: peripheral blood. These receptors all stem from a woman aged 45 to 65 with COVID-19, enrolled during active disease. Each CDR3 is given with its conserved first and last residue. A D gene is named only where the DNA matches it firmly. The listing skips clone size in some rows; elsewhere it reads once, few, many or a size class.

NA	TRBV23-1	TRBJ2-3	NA	TGCGCCAGCAGTCATCAATTTAACAGGGGGAGGGTACGGAATACGCAGTATTTT	CASSHQFNRGRVRNTQYF
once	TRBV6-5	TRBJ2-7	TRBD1	TGTGCCAGCATGGGGCAGGGGGACTACGAGCAGTACTTC	CASMGQGDYEQYF
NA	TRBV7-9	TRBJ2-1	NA	TGTGCCAGCAGCCGGGGGTCCAGCGAGGAGTTCTTC	CASSRGSSEEFF
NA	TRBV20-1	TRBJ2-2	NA	TGCAGTGCTAGTCTAGGCGGAGCGAACACCGGGGAGCTGTTTTTT	CSASLGGANTGELFF
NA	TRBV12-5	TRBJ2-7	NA	TGTGCTAGTGGTTTGGAAAGGACAGTCGAGGGGCGGATATACGAGCAGTACTTC	CASGLERTVEGRIYEQYF
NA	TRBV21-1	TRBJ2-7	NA	TGTGCCAGCAGTAAAACAACTAGCATTGGACCCGACGAGCAGTACTTC	CASSKTTSIGPDEQYF
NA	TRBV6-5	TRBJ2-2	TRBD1	TGTGCCAGCAGTTACACACAGGGGGTCCCCGGGGAGCTGTTTTTT	CASSYTQGVPGELFF
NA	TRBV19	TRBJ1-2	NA	TGTGCCAGTAGTGCCCCCGGGACAACTAACTATGGCTACACCTTC	CASSAPGTTNYGYTF
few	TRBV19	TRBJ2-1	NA	TGTGCCAGTAGTACCACTCCCGGACTCCTCGGCGATGAGCAGTTCTTC	CASSTTPGLLGDEQFF
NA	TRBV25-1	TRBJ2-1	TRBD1	TGTGCCAGCAGTGCCGGTCTGGGACAGGGGGGTAATGAGCAGTTCTTC	CASSAGLGQGGNEQFF
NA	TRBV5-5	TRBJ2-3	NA	TGTGCCAGCAATGAACAGGGCACAGATACGCAGTATTTT	CASNEQGTDTQYF
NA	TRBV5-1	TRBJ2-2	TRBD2	TGCGCCAGCAGCATGGGACTAGAGGGCGGGGAGCTGTTTTTT	CASSMGLEGGELFF
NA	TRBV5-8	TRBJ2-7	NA	TGTGCCAGCAGCCCTTCTACCGGGACACACTCCTACGAGCAGTACTTC	CASSPSTGTHSYEQYF
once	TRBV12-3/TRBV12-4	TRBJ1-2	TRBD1	TGTGCCAGCAGGGGGACAGCTAACTATGGCTACACCTTC	CASRGTANYGYTF
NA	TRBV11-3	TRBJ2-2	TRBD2	TGTGCCAGCAGCCTGGGACTAGCGGGAGGGCCTACCGGGGAGCTGTTTTTT	CASSLGLAGGPTGELFF
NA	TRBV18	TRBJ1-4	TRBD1	TGTGCCAGCTCACCGACAGGGGCGTCAACTAATGAAAAACTGTTTTTT	CASSPTGASTNEKLFF
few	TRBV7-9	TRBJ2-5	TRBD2	TGTGCCAGCAGCACCCGACTAGCGGGAGCAGAGACCCAGTACTTC	CASSTRLAGAETQYF
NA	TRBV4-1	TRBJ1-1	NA	TGCGCCAGCAGCCAAGATGGTGGAGGGCGGACTGAAGCTTTCTTT	CASSQDGGGRTEAFF
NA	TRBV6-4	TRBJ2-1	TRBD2	TGTGCCAGCAGTGTGACTAGCGGGAGGACGGAGCAGTTCTTC	CASSVTSGRTEQFF
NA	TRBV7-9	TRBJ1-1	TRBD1	TGTGCCAGCAGCCGGGACAGAGGACATGAAGCTTTCTTT	CASSRDRGHEAFF
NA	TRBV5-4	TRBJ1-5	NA	TGTGCCAGCAGCTTGGGAGACAATCAGCCCCAGCATTTT	CASSLGDNQPQHF
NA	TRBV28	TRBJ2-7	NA	TGTGCCCACGGACTTTCCTACGAGCAGTACTTC	CAHGLSYEQYF
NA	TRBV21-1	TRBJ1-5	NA	TGTGCCAGCAGCAGTGATAACAGGGGAAATCAGCCCCAGCATTTT	CASSSDNRGNQPQHF
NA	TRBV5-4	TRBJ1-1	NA	TGTGCCAGCAGCTTGGGCATCCGGGGGAAGGAGACTGAAGCTTTCTTT	CASSLGIRGKETEAFF
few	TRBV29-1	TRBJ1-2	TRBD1	TGCAGCGTTCCCCAACAGGGGCGATCGGCTAACTATGGCTACACCTTC	CSVPQQGRSANYGYTF
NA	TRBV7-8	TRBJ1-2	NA	TGTGCCAGCAGCTCCAGGGAATCGGGCTATGGCTACACCTTC	CASSSRESGYGYTF
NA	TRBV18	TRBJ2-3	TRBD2	TGTGCCAGCTCGGCGACTAGCGGGCCAGATACGCAGTATTTT	CASSATSGPDTQYF
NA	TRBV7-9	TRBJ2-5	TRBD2	TGTGCCAGCAGCTTAACAAGCGGGAGTGAGACCCAGTACTTC	CASSLTSGSETQYF
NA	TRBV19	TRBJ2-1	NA	TGTGCCAGTAGTATGGTGGCAAGCTCCTACAATGAGCAGTTCTTC	CASSMVASSYNEQFF
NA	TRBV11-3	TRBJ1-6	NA	TGTGCCAGCAGCTTAGGAGCTAAAGGGGGGGATTATAATTCACCCCTCCACTTT	CASSLGAKGGDYNSPLHF
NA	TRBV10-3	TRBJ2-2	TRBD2	TGTGCCATCGGGGCAGCGGGAGGTACGAACACCGGGGAGCTGTTTTTT	CAIGAAGGTNTGELFF
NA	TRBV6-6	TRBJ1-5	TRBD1	TGTGCCAGCAGAAGGGACAGTAGCAATCAGCCCCAGCATTTT	CASRRDSSNQPQHF
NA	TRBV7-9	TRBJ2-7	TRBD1	TGTGCCAGCAGCTGGGGACCCGGGACAGGGGACTACGAGCAGTACTTC	CASSWGPGTGDYEQYF
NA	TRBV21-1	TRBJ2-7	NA	TGTGCCAGCAGCAAAGTTGAGGGTGGGCTAGCGGGAGAAGGGGTGAACGAGCAGTACTTC	CASSKVEGGLAGEGVNEQYF
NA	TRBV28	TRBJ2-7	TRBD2	TGTGCCAGCAGTTGGATAGCGGGGAACTACGAGCAGTACTTC	CASSWIAGNYEQYF
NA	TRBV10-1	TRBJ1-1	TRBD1	TGCGCCAGCCAACAAGGGACAGGGAACACTGAAGCTTTCTTT	CASQQGTGNTEAFF
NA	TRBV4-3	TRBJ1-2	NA	TGCGCCAGCAGCCAAGACATATCGGGGGGCTACTATGGCTACACCTTC	CASSQDISGGYYGYTF
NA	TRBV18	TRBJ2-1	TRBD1	TGTGCCAGCTCACCGTCGTACGGGACAGGGAAGAATGAGCAGTTCTTC	CASSPSYGTGKNEQFF
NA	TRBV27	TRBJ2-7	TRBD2	TGTGCCAGCAGTTTTAGCGGGACAAGGTCCTACGAGCAGTACTTC	CASSFSGTRSYEQYF
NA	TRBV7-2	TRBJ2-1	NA	TGTGCCAGCAGCTCATCTGAGGCGCAGAGCTCCTACAATGAGCAGTTCTTC	CASSSSEAQSSYNEQFF
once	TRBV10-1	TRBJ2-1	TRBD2	TGCGCCAGCAGTGAGTGGGGCGGGAGTGTCGATGAGCAGTTCTTC	CASSEWGGSVDEQFF
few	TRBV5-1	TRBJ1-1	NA	TGCGCCAGCAGCTTGCGGCAGGACTCTGAAGCTTTCTTT	CASSLRQDSEAFF
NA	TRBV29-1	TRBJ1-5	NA	TGCAGCGTTGAGACGGAAGGCGGTAGCAATCAGCCCCAGCATTTT	CSVETEGGSNQPQHF
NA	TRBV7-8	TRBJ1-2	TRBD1	TGTGCCAGCCGGGCCGTGATAGGACAGGGAGGCGGCTACACCTTC	CASRAVIGQGGGYTF
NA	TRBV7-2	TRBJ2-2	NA	TGTGCCAGCACCCTAGGCCCCGCGGTGGCCACCGGGGAGCTGTTTTTT	CASTLGPAVATGELFF
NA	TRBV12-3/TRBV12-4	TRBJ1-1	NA	TGTGCCAGCAGTGCCTCGACACTTCGAGCTTTCTTT	CASSASTLRAFF
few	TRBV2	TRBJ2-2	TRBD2	TGTGCCAGCAGGACTAGCGGGGGGAACACCGGGGAGCTGTTTTTT	CASRTSGGNTGELFF
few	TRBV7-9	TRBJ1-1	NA	TGTGCCAGCAGCTCATCCGGTGCGGATCTTGAAGCTTTCTTT	CASSSSGADLEAFF
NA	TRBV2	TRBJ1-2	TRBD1	TGTGCCAGCAGCCTACGACAGGGTTTCTATGGCTACACCTTC	CASSLRQGFYGYTF
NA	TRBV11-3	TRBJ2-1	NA	TGTGCCAGCAGCACTCGTGGAGGTGGGAGGAGGAATGAGCAGTTCTTC	CASSTRGGGRRNEQFF
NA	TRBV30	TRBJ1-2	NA	TGTGCCTGGATGGACTTAAACTATGGCTACACCTTC	CAWMDLNYGYTF
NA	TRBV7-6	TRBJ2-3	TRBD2	TGTGCCAGCAGCTTGGAGCGGGAGCGGTGGACAGATACGCAGTATTTT	CASSLERERWTDTQYF
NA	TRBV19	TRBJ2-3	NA	TGTGCCAGTGGAGGGCGTAGCGGCCTCACAGATACGCAGTATTTT	CASGGRSGLTDTQYF
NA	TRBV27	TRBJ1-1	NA	TGTGCCAGCAGTTCCGCTAAGATCCAAGGGGCGAACACTGAAGCTTTCTTT	CASSSAKIQGANTEAFF
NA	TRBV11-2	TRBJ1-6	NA	TGTGCCAGCAGGTCGGGAGGGTCGAATTCACCCCTCCACTTT	CASRSGGSNSPLHF
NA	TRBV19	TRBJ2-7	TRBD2	TGTGCCAGTTCAGAGGTAGCGGGAGGCAACCTCTACGAGCAGTACTTC	CASSEVAGGNLYEQYF
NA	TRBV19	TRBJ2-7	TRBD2	TGTGCCAGTAGTAGTACTAGCGCGGCTGAAGAGCAGTACTTC	CASSSTSAAEEQYF